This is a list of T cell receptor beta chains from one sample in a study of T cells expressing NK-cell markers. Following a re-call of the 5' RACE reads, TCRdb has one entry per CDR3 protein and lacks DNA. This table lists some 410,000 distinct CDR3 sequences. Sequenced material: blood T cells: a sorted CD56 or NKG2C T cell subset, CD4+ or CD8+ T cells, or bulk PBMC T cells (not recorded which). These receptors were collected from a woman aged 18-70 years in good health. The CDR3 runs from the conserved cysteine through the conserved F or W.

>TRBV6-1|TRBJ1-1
CASSERLTMNTEAFF
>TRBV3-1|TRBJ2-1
CASSQDLLSRLSTNEQFF
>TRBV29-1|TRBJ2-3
CSVEGPGTSFTDAQYF
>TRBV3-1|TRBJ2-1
CASSPGGAGYNEQFF
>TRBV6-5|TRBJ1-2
CASSFRTGPDYGYTF
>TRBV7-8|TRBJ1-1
CASSSQGGGTEAFF
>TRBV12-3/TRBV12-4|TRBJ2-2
CASSFLRGVTGELFF
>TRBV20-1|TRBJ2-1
CSARRGGGGRVVGSYNEQFF
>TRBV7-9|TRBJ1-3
CASSLLDNFSGNTIYF
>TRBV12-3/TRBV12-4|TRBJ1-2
CASSLSGAGGYTF
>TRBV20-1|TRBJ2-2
CSARFRLAGLGGELFF
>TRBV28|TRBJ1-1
CASRSPGGATEAFF
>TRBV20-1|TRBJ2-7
CSALVEGRIYEQYF
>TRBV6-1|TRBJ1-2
CASNPDRFNYGYTF
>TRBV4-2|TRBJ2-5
CASSQATGDPETQYF
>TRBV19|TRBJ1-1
CASSTTGTGNTEAFF
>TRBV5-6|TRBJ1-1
CASSPGFDYPEAFF
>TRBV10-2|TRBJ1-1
CASSAGTLGVKNTEAFF
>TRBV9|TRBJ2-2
CASSVSGSNTGELFF
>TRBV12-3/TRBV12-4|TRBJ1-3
CASSFQGTISGNTIYF
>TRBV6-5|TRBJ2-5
CASSYSLYQETQYF
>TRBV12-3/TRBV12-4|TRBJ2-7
CASIRTGNYEQYF
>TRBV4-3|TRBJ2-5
CASSQHMSQYF
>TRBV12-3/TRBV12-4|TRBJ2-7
CASSFSSSYEQYF
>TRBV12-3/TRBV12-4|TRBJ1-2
CASAINYGYTF
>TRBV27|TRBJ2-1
CASSRFSGSSYNEQFF
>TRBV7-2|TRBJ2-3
CASSLGGGWRDTQYF
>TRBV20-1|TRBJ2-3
CSASVRELGDTQYF
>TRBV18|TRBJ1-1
CASSETREVTEAFF
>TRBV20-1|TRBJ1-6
CSARAGGAPNSPLHF
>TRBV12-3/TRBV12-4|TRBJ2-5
CASTPPVLFQETQYF
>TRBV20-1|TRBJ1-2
CSARLYGGEGGYTF
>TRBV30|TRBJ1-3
CAWSPAGGRGNTIYF
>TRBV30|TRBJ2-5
CAWMPLSETQYF